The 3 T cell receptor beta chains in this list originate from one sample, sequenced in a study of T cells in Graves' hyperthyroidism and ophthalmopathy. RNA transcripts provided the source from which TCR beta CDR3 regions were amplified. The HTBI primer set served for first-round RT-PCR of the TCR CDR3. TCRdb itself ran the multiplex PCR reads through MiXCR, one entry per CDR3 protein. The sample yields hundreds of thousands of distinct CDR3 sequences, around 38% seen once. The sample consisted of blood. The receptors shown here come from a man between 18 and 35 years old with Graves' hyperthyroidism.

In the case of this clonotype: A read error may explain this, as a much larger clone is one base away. CDR3 DNA sequence: TGTGCCAGCAGCCCACAAGCGGGTGGACAGACCCAGTACTTC. Residues: CASSPQAGGQTQYF. The chain couples TRBV11-3 to TRBJ2-5; possible D gene TRBD2, 6 bases. The length of the CDR3 is 14 residues. Germline V gene lookup returns CDR1 SGHNT and CDR2 YENEEA. With 5 bases removed from V and 6 bases from J, the gap between germline ends came to 16 bases.

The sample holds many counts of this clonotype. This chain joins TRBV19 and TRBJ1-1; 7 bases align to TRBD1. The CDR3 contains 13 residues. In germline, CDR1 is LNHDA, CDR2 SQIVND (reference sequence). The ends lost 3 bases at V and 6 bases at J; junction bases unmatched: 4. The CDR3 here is CASSIRDSAEAFF. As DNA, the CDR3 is TGTGCCAGTAGTATCCGGGACAGCGCTGAAGCTTTCTTT.

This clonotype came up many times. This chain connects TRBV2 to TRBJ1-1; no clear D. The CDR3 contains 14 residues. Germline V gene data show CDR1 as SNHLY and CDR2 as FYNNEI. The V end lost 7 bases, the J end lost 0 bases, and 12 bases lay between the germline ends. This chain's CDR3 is CASTTPNLNTEAFF. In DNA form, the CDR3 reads TGTGCCAGCACGACCCCTAATCTGAACACTGAAGCTTTCTTT.